The 14 T cell receptor beta chains in this list originate from one sample, sequenced in a study of control samples from healthy donors and cancer patients. Repertoires were generated with immunoSEQ multiplex PCR, while TCRdb's copy carries only in-frame clones and drops some. The table shows more than 100,000 clones, with 90% occurring only once. The specimen was blood. Receptors originate from a man aged 18 to 35 in good health.

CDR3 sequence: CASSPSNDWGETQYF. The CDR3 DNA reads as TGTGCCAGCAGCCCGTCGAATGATTGGGGGGAGACCCAGTACTTC. The chain is built from TRBV5-5 and TRBJ2-5; D assignment may be TRBD1 or TRBD2 (5 bases each). This CDR3 spans 15 amino acids. CDR1 and CDR2 (germline): SGHKS, YYEKEE (reference sequence). Trimming pared 4 bases from V and 5 bases from J, leaving 18 bases between.

The CDR3 coding sequence is TGCGCCAGCACCTCGGTAGCGGGGGCCTACAATGAGCAGTTCTTC. Its protein is CASTSVAGAYNEQFF. This sequence joins TRBV4-1 and TRBJ2-1; 9 bases agree with TRBD2. J lost 2 bases, V lost 7 bases, and 6 bases had no gene match. Germline V gives CDR1 MGHRA, CDR2 YSYEKL. There are 15 residues in the CDR3.

This sequence joins TRBV5-1 and TRBJ2-5; perhaps TRBD2 as D (5 bases). CDR1 is SGHRS and CDR2 is YFSETQ in the germline V gene. Between the trimmed V and J ends, which lost 0 bases and 7 bases, there was a span of 16 bases. The CDR3 is 15 amino acids. The CDR3: CASSLVATSSGTQYF. The CDR3 bases are TGCGCCAGCAGCTTGGTAGCGACAAGCTCAGGGACCCAGTACTTC.

The chain employs TRBV9 and TRBJ1-2; TRBD1 matches at 7 bases. Looked up from germline, CDR1 is SGDLS and CDR2 is YYNGEE. CDR3 size: 13 residues. V shed 0 bases, J shed 7 bases, and the junction held 3 bases outside the gene matches. In DNA form, the CDR3 reads TGTGCCAGCAGCGTAGAGGACAGGCTTGGCTACACCTTC. Amino acids: CASSVEDRLGYTF.

The rearrangement uses TRBV30 and TRBJ2-5; D is unresolved. CDR3 length equals 12 residues. V gave up 2 bases and J gave up 7 bases, with 11 bases separating them. The germline CDR1 and CDR2 sequences are GTSNPN and SVGIG (reference sequence). CDR3 in amino acids: CAWSLGVGTQYF. CDR3 nucleotide sequence: TGTGCCTGGAGTCTAGGCGTTGGGACCCAGTACTTC.

The chain employs TRBV5-1 and TRBJ1-2; no firm D call. V was trimmed by 0 bases and J by 2 bases, leaving 2 bases between them. Germline-derived CDR1 and CDR2 are SGHRS and YFSETQ. The CDR3 consists of 12 residues. The CDR3 loop is CASSLDNYGYTF. CDR3 sequence (DNA): TGCGCCAGCAGCTTGGACAACTATGGCTACACCTTC.

This CDR3 reads CASSFFRPPSTLGYTF. The CDR3 coding sequence is TGCGCCAGCAGCTTCTTCCGGCCCCCCTCGACCCTTGGCTACACCTTC. The V call is TRBV5-1, the J call TRBJ1-2; D is unclear. With 2 bases removed from V and 7 bases from J, the gap between germline ends came to 21 bases. Per germline, CDR1 SGHRS and CDR2 YFSETQ. The CDR3 totals 16 residues.

The chain is built from TRBV27 and TRBJ2-2; 8 bases line up with TRBD2. The CDR3 spans 16 residues. J was trimmed by 6 bases and V by 4 bases; bases with no gene match: 10. Germline CDR1 is MNHEY and CDR2 is SMNVEV (reference sequence). The chain's CDR3 is CASSSRIPGRAGELFF. The CDR3 nucleotides are TGTGCCAGCAGTTCCCGGATTCCCGGGAGGGCCGGGGAGCTGTTTTTT.

This clone was seen once. The gene calls are TRBV3-1 (or the pseudogene TRBV3-2) and TRBJ2-3; 12 bases are a match to TRBD1. The CDR3 covers 16 residues. The trim removed 1 base at V and 4 bases at J, leaving 3 bases unmatched. CDR1 LGHDT and CDR2 YNNKEL come from the germline V gene (reference sequence). The CDR3 DNA reads TGTGCCAGCAGCCAAGTGGGACAGGGGGCCTCAGATACGCAGTATTTT. Encoded protein: CASSQVGQGASDTQYF.

This clone was picked up a small number of times. The V gene is TRBV12-5, the J gene TRBJ1-5; 9 bases agree with TRBD1. The CDR3 has 15 residues. The germline gives CDR1 LGHNT, CDR2 FRNRAP. V was pared by 5 bases and J by 6 bases, with 8 bases of the junction left unmatched. DNA of the CDR3: TGTGCTAGTGGTGGCGGGGACAGGGTCGGTCAGCCCCAGCATTTT. This translates into CASGGGDRVGQPQHF.

The genes are TRBV29-1 and TRBJ1-2; 7 nucleotides agree with TRBD1. Looked up from germline, CDR1 is SQVTM and CDR2 is ANQGSEA. V lost 6 bases, J lost 2 bases, and 6 bases stayed unmatched. There are 13 residues in the CDR3. CDR3: CSVIMDRNYGYTF. CDR3 nucleotides: TGCAGCGTAATCATGGACAGGAACTATGGCTACACCTTC.

This chain joins TRBV4-1 and TRBJ2-2; TRBD2 matches 8 bases. CDR1 is MGHRA and CDR2 is YSYEKL in the germline V gene. Trimming took 1 base from V and 6 from J; bases not matched to a gene: 7. The length of the CDR3 is 16 residues. CDR3: CASSQGSGGIPGELFF. CDR3 bases: TGCGCCAGCAGCCAAGGAAGCGGGGGAATCCCCGGGGAGCTGTTTTTT.

The chain links TRBV5-6 to TRBJ1-5; D is unresolved. Trimming removed 0 bases at V and 4 bases at J, with 11 bases between. This CDR3 is built from 15 residues. Germline CDR1 reads SGHDT; CDR2 reads YYEEEE. CDR3 sequence (DNA): TGTGCCAGCAGCTTGGGGGCAGGAACTAATCAGCCCCAGCATTTT. It is translated as CASSLGAGTNQPQHF.

This rearrangement joins TRBV6-5 to TRBJ2-1; D ambiguous. The germline V gene has CDR1 MNHEY and CDR2 SVGAGI. CDR3 size: 11 residues. Trimming removed 5 bases from V and 4 bases from J, with 3 bases in between. The CDR3 coding sequence is TGTGCCAGCAGTCCTTACAATGAGCAGTTCTTC. It yields the protein CASSPYNEQFF.